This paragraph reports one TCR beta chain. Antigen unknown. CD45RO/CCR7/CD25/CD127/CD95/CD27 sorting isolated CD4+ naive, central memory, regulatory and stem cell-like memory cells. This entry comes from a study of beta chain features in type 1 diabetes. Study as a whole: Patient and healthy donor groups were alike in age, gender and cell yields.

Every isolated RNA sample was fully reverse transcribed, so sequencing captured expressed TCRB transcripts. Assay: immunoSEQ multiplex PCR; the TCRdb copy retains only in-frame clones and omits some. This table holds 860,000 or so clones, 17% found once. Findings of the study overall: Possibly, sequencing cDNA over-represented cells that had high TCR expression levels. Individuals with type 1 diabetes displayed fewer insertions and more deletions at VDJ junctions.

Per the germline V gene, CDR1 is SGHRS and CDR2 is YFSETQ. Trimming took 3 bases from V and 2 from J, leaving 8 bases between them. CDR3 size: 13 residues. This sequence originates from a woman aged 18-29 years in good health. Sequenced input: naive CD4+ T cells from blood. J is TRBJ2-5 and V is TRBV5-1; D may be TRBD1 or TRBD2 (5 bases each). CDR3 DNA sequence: TGCGCCAGCAGCTACAGGACTCAAGAGACCCAGTACTTC. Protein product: CASSYRTQETQYF.